These 28 T cell receptor beta chains originate from one sample sequenced in a study of blood T cells in healthy people across ages. It was with a sample-barcoded 5' primer and a J-beta primer mix that a second PCR of roughly 7 to 12 cycles was run. TCRdb ran MiXCR on the 5' RACE reads and lists one entry per CDR3 protein. The top ten clones hold approximately 24% of a sample with hundreds of thousands of distinct CDR3 sequences, approximately 53% of them seen once. The sample was blood. These receptors originate from a man aged 35-49 years in good health.

Note on this clonotype: This may be a read error, as it is one base from a much larger clone. The rearrangement links TRBV7-3 to TRBJ2-1; 11 bases agree with TRBD2. The J call could be wrong; TRBJ2-7 is a better fit for the DNA end. Germline CDR1 SGHTA, CDR2 FQGTGA. The CDR3 consists of 18 residues. CDR3 nucleotides: TGTGCCAGCAGCCTGGGGGGGACTAGCGGAGGCTCCTACAATGAGCAGTACTTC. Protein: CASSLGGTSGGSYNEQYF.

The sample holds a few counts of this clonotype. The chain couples TRBV20-1 to TRBJ1-2, with TRBD1 matching 8 bases. V dropped 3 bases and J dropped 4; count of bases not matched to a gene: 1. The germline gives CDR1 DFQATT, CDR2 SNEGSKA (reference sequence). The CDR3 consists of 12 residues. CDR3 region: CSASQGAYGYTF. The CDR3 nucleotides are TGCAGTGCTAGTCAGGGGGCCTATGGCTACACCTTC.

The chain couples TRBV7-2 to TRBJ2-5; 7 nucleotides match TRBD1. The J call may not be correct, given that the DNA end is closer to TRBJ2-7. Germline assignment: CDR1 SGHTA and CDR2 FQGNSA. The length of the CDR3 is 15 residues. The DNA for the CDR3 is TGTGCCAGCAGCTTAAATTCGGGACAGCATTACGAGCAGTACTTC. Translating gives CASSLNSGQHYEQYF.

J is TRBJ1-1 and V is TRBV15; 8 bases line up with TRBD1. CDR1 and CDR2 from the germline V gene are LNHNV and YYDKDF (reference sequence). Trimming cost V 11 bases and J 1 base; bases outside gene matches: 9. This CDR3 spans 14 amino acids. Here the CDR3 reads CAVRTGLANTEAFF. The CDR3 region has the DNA TGTGCCGTCCGGACAGGGCTGGCGAACACTGAAGCTTTCTTT.

This chain links TRBV3-1 with TRBJ2-5; TRBD2 agrees at 7 bases. Trimming took 3 bases from V and 7 from J; bases not matched to a gene: 8. This CDR3 contains 14 residues. CDR1 and CDR2 from the germline V gene are LGHDT and YNNKEL (reference sequence). CDR3 loop: CASSHNLADGTQYF. The CDR3 nucleotides are TGTGCCAGCAGCCATAATCTAGCGGATGGGACCCAGTACTTC.

The chain has TRBV27 and TRBJ2-7; TRBD1 agrees at 9 bases. Germline V gene sequence: CDR1 MNHEY, CDR2 SMNVEV (reference sequence). CDR3 length: 14 amino acids. The V segment lost 4 bases and the J segment 4 bases; nucleotides outside the gene matches: 5. The CDR3 region has the DNA TGTGCCAGCAGTTCACAGGGGGCGCGGTACGAGCAGTACTTC. This encodes CASSSQGARYEQYF.

The chain combines TRBV7-3 with TRBJ1-1; D is undetermined. V shed 5 bases and J shed 10 bases, with 20 bases lying between them. This CDR3 region has 14 residues. Germline CDR1 SGHTA, CDR2 FQGTGA. This CDR3 reads CASSPTLGASGAFF. In nucleotides, the CDR3 is TGTGCCAGCAGCCCGACCCTTGGAGCGAGTGGAGCTTTCTTT.

This clonotype has only a few counts. V and J are TRBV7-9 and TRBJ2-1, with 9 bases that match TRBD1. V trimming: 8 bases; J trimming: 6 bases; junction bases outside the gene matches: 11. CDR1 is SEHNR, CDR2 FQNEAQ, per germline (reference sequence). CDR3 size: 15 residues. The CDR3 spells CASPLAQGAPNEQFF. The DNA for the CDR3 is TGTGCCAGCCCCTTAGCACAGGGGGCCCCCAATGAGCAGTTCTTC. Full variable domain (rest looked up from reference TRBV7-9 and TRBJ2-1): DTGVSQNPRHKITKRGQNVTFRCDPISEHNRLYWYRQTLGQGPEFLTYFQNEAQLEKSRLLSDRFSAERPKGSFSTLEIQRTEQGDSAMYLCASPLAQGAPNEQFFGPGTRLTVL.

This clonotype was found a few times. V gene TRBV27 combines with J gene TRBJ2-6; weak D call: TRBD1 (6 bases). CDR1 and CDR2 from the germline V gene are MNHEY and SMNVEV (reference sequence). This CDR3 region has 14 residues. Trimming removed 11 bases from V and 3 bases from J, with 14 bases in between. Written as DNA, the CDR3 is TGTGCCGGGGAACAGGGTCGTGGGGCCAACGTCCTGACTTTC. Translated, it gives CAGEQGRGANVLTF.

V usage is TRBV6-2 or TRBV6-3 and J usage is TRBJ2-5; D remains ambiguous. There are 16 residues in the CDR3. The germline V gene encodes CDR1 MNHEY and CDR2 SVGEGT. With 7 bases removed from V and 5 bases from J, the gap between germline ends came to 23 bases. Here the CDR3 DNA reads TGTGCCAGCACTAATGGACGGCGCTCGGCCGGGGAGACCCAGTACTTC. Translated, it gives CASTNGRRSAGETQYF.

V gene TRBV4-3 combines with J gene TRBJ1-6; D uncertain. The germline gives CDR1 LGHNA, CDR2 YSLEER. The CDR3 consists of 14 residues. V shed 1 base and J shed 7 bases, with 8 bases lying between them. In DNA form, the CDR3 reads TGCGCCAGCAGCCAAGGCGTTGTGAATTCACCCCTCCACTTT. Amino acid sequence: CASSQGVVNSPLHF.

CDR3 region: CASSVDPGGTGIIEQYF. CDR3 bases: TGTGCCAGCAGCGTAGATCCCGGGGGGACTGGGATTATCGAGCAGTACTTC. The J gene is TRBJ2-5, the V gene TRBV9; 7 bases match TRBD2. The J call may be incorrect, as the DNA end agrees better with TRBJ2-7. The CDR3 is made up of 17 amino acids. Germline V gene data show CDR1 as SGDLS and CDR2 as YYNGEE.

This clonotype showed up just a few times. This rearrangement joins TRBV5-1 to TRBJ2-1; tentative D call: TRBD2 (6 bases). The germline V gene encodes CDR1 SGHRS and CDR2 YFSETQ. There are 15 residues in the CDR3. The V gene lost 5 bases and the J gene lost 8 bases, with 20 bases spanning the gap. The CDR3 region is CASRPGLGQRDEQFF. The CDR3 nucleotides read TGCGCCAGCAGGCCGGGACTGGGCCAAAGGGATGAGCAGTTCTTC.

This clonotype showed up just once. The DNA of the CDR3 is TGTGCCAGCAGTTGGGAGGGTCTAGCGGGAGGACGCTCTGGGGCCAACGTCCTGACTTTC. The encoded protein is CASSWEGLAGGRSGANVLTF. This chain joins TRBV12-3 or TRBV12-4 and TRBJ2-6; 11 bases are a match to TRBD2. V shed 4 bases, J shed 0 bases, and the junction held 11 bases outside the gene matches. This CDR3 has 20 amino acids.

This chain links TRBV9 with TRBJ2-3; TRBD2 might be the D (6 bases). In germline, CDR1 is SGDLS, CDR2 YYNGEE. The CDR3 loop spans 17 amino acids. V was clipped by 4 bases and J by 4 bases, with 22 bases between them. The CDR3 reads CASSPHLRQGGADTQYF. The CDR3 DNA follows: TGTGCCAGCAGCCCACATCTCCGGCAGGGAGGTGCAGATACGCAGTATTTT.

The chain carries TRBV10-3 and TRBJ2-5; D not certain. CDR3 length equals 12 residues. Trimming shortened V by 6 bases and J by 4 bases, and 9 bases separated the two germline ends. The V gene's germline CDR1 is ENHRY and CDR2 SYGVKD. The CDR3 reads CAIRDLRETQYF. The CDR3 DNA is TGTGCCATCAGGGACCTCAGAGAGACCCAGTACTTC.

The DNA for the CDR3 is TGCGCCAGCAGCCCTAATGACAGGAGACAGACCCAGTACTTC. This codes for CASSPNDRRQTQYF. V and J are TRBV5-1 and TRBJ2-5, with TRBD1 as a possible D gene (6 bases). Germline V gene data show CDR1 as SGHRS and CDR2 as YFSETQ. V gave up 4 bases and J gave up 6 bases, with 16 bases separating them. CDR3 length: 14 amino acids.

The chain employs TRBV10-3 and TRBJ1-6; no reliable D call. The CDR3 loop spans 17 amino acids. Trimming took off 1 base at V and 5 bases at J, with 15 bases between the two ends. Germline CDR1 reads ENHRY; CDR2 reads SYGVKD. As DNA, the CDR3 is TGTGCCATCAGTGAGTTGGGGTCTTTGTCAGATAATTCACCCCTCCACTTT. Its protein is CAISELGSLSDNSPLHF.

The chain uses TRBV21-1 and TRBJ2-1; the DNA was not compared with TRBD1, the D call given in the table. TRBV21-1 counts as a pseudogene. This CDR3 is built from 12 residues. The CDR3 DNA sequence: TGTGCCAGCAGCAAAGCGCCGGTCCCAAGGTTCTTC. Encoded protein: CASSKAPVPRFF.

CDR3 loop: CASKSQGAYEKLFF. The CDR3 DNA is TGTGCCAGCAAGTCTCAGGGGGCATATGAAAAACTGTTTTTT. The V gene is TRBV6-5, the J gene TRBJ1-4; TRBD1 agrees at 8 bases. J gave up 6 bases and V 7 bases, and 7 bases lay outside the gene matches. CDR1 is MNHEY and CDR2 is SVGAGI in the germline V gene. The CDR3 totals 14 residues.

The chain is built from TRBV7-2 and TRBJ2-2, with D perhaps assigned TRBD1 or TRBD2 (5 bases each). This CDR3 contains 15 residues. V lost 9 bases to trimming and J lost 4 bases, with 18 bases between them. Germline V gene sequence: CDR1 SGHTA, CDR2 FQGNSA. The CDR3 sequence: CASPSEGLGTGELFF. For the CDR3, the DNA is TGTGCCAGTCCAAGCGAGGGGTTGGGCACCGGGGAGCTGTTTTTT.

This chain connects TRBV29-1 to TRBJ2-5, with TRBD1 matching 7 bases. The CDR3 extends over 13 amino acids. Germline V lookup: CDR1 SQVTM, CDR2 ANQGSEA. Trimming at V came to 6 bases and at J to 3 bases, leaving 7 bases not matched to a gene. The CDR3 DNA sequence: TGCAGCGTCCGACAGGGAAGTGAAGAGACCCAGTACTTC. Amino acid sequence: CSVRQGSEETQYF.

V usage is TRBV5-1 and J usage is TRBJ2-7; TRBD2 matches 14 bases. Germline CDR1 reads SGHRS; CDR2 reads YFSETQ. Trimming cost V 3 bases and J 3 bases; bases outside gene matches: 11. The CDR3 has 18 amino acids. CDR3 amino acids: CASSSGLAGEIGNYEQYF. In nucleotides, the CDR3 is TGCGCCAGCAGCTCGGGACTAGCGGGGGAAATAGGAAACTACGAGCAGTACTTC. Using reference TRBV5-1 and TRBJ2-7 for the parts outside the CDR3, the full variable domain is KAGVTQTPRYLIKTRGQQVTLSCSPISGHRSVSWYQQTPGQGLQFLFEYFSETQRNKGNFPGRFSGRQFSNSRSEMNVSTLELGDSALYLCASSSGLAGEIGNYEQYFGPGTRLTVT.

V gene TRBV20-1 combines with J gene TRBJ1-1; no clear D gene. The CDR3 runs to 11 residues. The germline V gene has CDR1 DFQATT and CDR2 SNEGSKA (reference sequence). For the CDR3, the DNA is TGCACCCACGATCGGGGAACTGAAGCTTTCTTT. Translating it yields CTHDRGTEAFF.

This chain joins TRBV5-6 and TRBJ2-4, with D hard to call. The J call could be wrong; TRBJ2-7 is a better fit for the DNA end. Germline V gene sequence: CDR1 SGHDT, CDR2 YYEEEE. CDR3 length: 12 amino acids. Here the CDR3 reads CASSRVTYEQYF. CDR3 sequence (DNA): TGTGCCAGCAGCCGCGTTACATACGAGCAGTACTTC.

This clonotype occurred a few times. V is TRBV10-3 and J is TRBJ2-6; TRBD1 matches 7 bases. In germline, CDR1 is ENHRY, CDR2 SYGVKD. The junction had 7 bases not matched to a gene; V was cut back by 8 bases and J by 0 bases. The CDR3 contains 16 residues. CDR3 loop: CAISTGSPSGANVLTF. CDR3 nucleotides: TGTGCCATCTCGACAGGGAGTCCCTCTGGGGCCAACGTCCTGACTTTC.

The V gene is TRBV2, the J gene TRBJ1-3; the match to TRBD1 covers 7 bases. The CDR3 is 15 amino acids. Trimming took 6 bases from V and 0 from J; bases not matched to a gene: 5. The germline V gene has CDR1 SNHLY and CDR2 FYNNEI. The CDR3 bases are TGTGCCAGCAGCTTGGGGACAGCCTCTGGAAACACCATATATTTT. Its protein product is CASSLGTASGNTIYF. Drawing the rest from reference TRBV2 and TRBJ1-3, the complete variable domain is EPEVTQTPSHQVTQMGQEVILRCVPISNHLYFYWYRQILGQKVEFLVSFYNNEISEKSEIFDDQFSVERPDGSNFTLKIRSTKLEDSAMYFCASSLGTASGNTIYFGEGSWLTVV.

Many counts were recorded for this clonotype. The genes are TRBV29-1 and TRBJ2-5, with D maybe TRBD2 (5 bases). From germline, CDR1 is SQVTM and CDR2 ANQGSEA. The CDR3 has 11 residues. With 7 bases removed from V and 7 bases from J, the gap between germline ends came to 13 bases. The CDR3 reads CSAGDRRTQYF. The DNA for the CDR3 is TGCAGCGCCGGGGATAGGAGGACCCAGTACTTC.